The 18 T cell receptor beta chains listed next were all sequenced from one sample in a study of read filtering for tumor transcriptome and immune sequencing. Molecular barcoded adaptors covering alpha/delta and beta/gamma chains were used on roughly 400 ng RNA. One entry per CDR3 protein, called by TCRdb with MiXCR from the reads. The sample has approximately 65,000 distinct CDR3 sequences, about 14% seen once. The sequenced sample was a population of CD138-negative cells sorted from bone marrow. These receptors all stem from a donor at least 40 years old with multiple myeloma.

This clonotype was picked up many times. This sequence joins TRBV10-2 and TRBJ2-1; 12 bases map to TRBD2. The CDR3 is 15 amino acids. The V and J ends lost 3 bases and 4 bases, in that order; junction bases with no gene match: 1. CDR1 WSHSY and CDR2 SAAADI come from the germline V gene. The CDR3, as DNA: TGCGCCAGCAGTGACGGGACTAGCGGGTACAATGAGCAGTTCTTC. Translating it yields CASSDGTSGYNEQFF.

This clonotype has just a few counts. Given a much more abundant clone one base away, this may be a read error. The rearrangement uses TRBV29-1 and TRBJ2-1, with TRBD2 as a possible D gene (5 bases). The CDR3 consists of 12 residues. Germline CDR1 is SQVTM and CDR2 is ANQGSEA. The CDR3 region has the DNA TGCAGCGTTGGGATGGGAGACAATGGGCAGTTCTTC. Translation: CSVGMGDNGQFF.

As concerns this clonotype: This may be a read error: a much more frequent sequence differs by one nucleotide. Since the CDR3 does not end with the conserved phenylalanine or tryptophan, this likely comes from a read error. V gene TRBV29-1 combines with J gene TRBJ2-1; 8 bases map to TRBD1. The V segment lost 7 bases and the J segment 6 bases; nucleotides outside the gene matches: 8. The CDR3 is 13 residues long. CDR1 and CDR2 from the germline V gene are SQVTM and ANQGSEA. The DNA of the CDR3 is TGCAGCGCCTGGGACAGGATATTCAATGAGCAGTTCCTC. As protein: CSAWDRIFNEQFL.

V is TRBV4-1 and J is TRBJ2-7; the D gene is possibly TRBD2 (5 bases). The V gene lost 1 base and the J gene lost 3 bases, with 22 bases spanning the gap. In germline, CDR1 is MGHRA, CDR2 YSYEKL. The CDR3 consists of 18 residues. CDR3 in DNA: TGCGCCAGCAGCCAAGTCCGTCCCGAGCCGGGATGGGGCTACGAGCAGTACTTC. This codes for CASSQVRPEPGWGYEQYF.

This clonotype was observed at least ten times. This sequence joins TRBV5-1 and TRBJ1-1; D remains ambiguous. The CDR3 is made up of 15 amino acids. V gave up 4 bases and J gave up 1 base, with 14 bases separating them. CDR1 and CDR2 (germline): SGHRS, YFSETQ. The CDR3 DNA follows: TGCGCCAGCAGCCGGACGACCCCGCCGAACACTGAAGCTTTCTTT. This gives the protein CASSRTTPPNTEAFF.

This clonotype appeared a few times. This chain links TRBV20-1 with TRBJ2-1; no firm D call. This CDR3 region has 14 residues. Germline CDR1 reads DFQATT; CDR2 reads SNEGSKA (reference sequence). Deletions cut 0 bases from V and 2 bases from J, with 8 bases between. The CDR3 nucleotides read TGCAGTGCTAGAGATCCCTTACCCTACAATGAGCAGTTCTTC. Translated, it gives CSARDPLPYNEQFF.

Of note for this clonotype: This clone may be a read error of a much larger clone one base away. V gene TRBV7-2 combines with J gene TRBJ2-3; 7 bases map to TRBD2. This CDR3 spans 15 amino acids. Germline V gene lookup returns CDR1 SGHTA and CDR2 FQGNSA. In DNA, the CDR3 is TGTGCCTGCAGAGCTGTGGCGGGAGGCACAGATACGCAGTATTTT. This translates into CACRAVAGGTDTQYF.

This clonotype was counted ten times or more. This rearrangement joins TRBV19 to TRBJ2-1, with TRBD1 matching over 7 bases. The germline V gene has CDR1 LNHDA and CDR2 SQIVND (reference sequence). Germline trimming cut 8 bases from V and 2 bases from J; bases unmatched to any gene: 6. This CDR3 is built from 14 residues. CDR3 sequence (DNA): TGTGCCAGTGGGGGAGACAGGGCCTACAATGAGCAGTTCTTC. This translates into CASGGDRAYNEQFF.

The table lists this clonotype with many counts. The chain is built from TRBV25-1 and TRBJ2-6; D is uncertain. The CDR3 loop spans 20 amino acids. Germline loops: CDR1 MGHDK, CDR2 SYGVNS. Trimming left V 3 bases short and J 0 bases short, with 21 bases between. In DNA, the CDR3 is TGTGCCAGCAGTGACAATGTGAGAACGCATTTATTCTCTGGGGCCAACGTCCTGACTTTC. Translation: CASSDNVRTHLFSGANVLTF.

Worth noting for this clonotype: This may come from a read error, since a much larger clone is one base off. V gene TRBV4-1 combines with J gene TRBJ2-7; the D gene could be TRBD1 or TRBD2 (6 bases each). This CDR3 has 16 amino acids. CDR1 is MGHRA and CDR2 is YSYEKL in the germline V gene. The DNA for the CDR3 is TGCGCCAGCGGCCAAGAATTTACGGGGGCGGTTGTCGAGCAGTACTTC. Translating gives CASGQEFTGAVVEQYF.

This clonotype was found a few times. The rearrangement links TRBV5-6 to TRBJ2-1, with 8 bases matching TRBD1. The length of the CDR3 is 17 residues. The V gene's germline CDR1 is SGHDT and CDR2 YYEEEE. Trimming at V came to 2 bases and at J to 6 bases, leaving 13 bases not matched to a gene. CDR3 nucleotides: TGTGCCAGCAGCTTTGGGACAGGTCTACCCAGGGGCAATGAGCAGTTCTTC. Amino acids: CASSFGTGLPRGNEQFF.

Worth noting for this clonotype: This may come from a read error, since a much larger clone is one base off. This chain uses TRBV29-1 with TRBJ1-2; D not resolved. CDR3 length equals 12 residues. The germline gives CDR1 SQVTM, CDR2 ANQGSEA. The CDR3 DNA reads as TGCAGCGTTGAGCTCATTTCTTATGGCCACACCTTC. This sequence encodes CSVELISYGHTF.

The gene calls are TRBV6-6 and TRBJ2-5; D is unresolved. V was clipped by 8 bases and J by 2 bases, with 9 bases between them. The CDR3 sequence is 12 residues long. Germline CDR1 and CDR2: MNHNY and SVGAGI (reference sequence). The CDR3 spells CASCPIQETQYF. DNA for the CDR3: TGTGCCAGCTGTCCTATACAAGAGACCCAGTACTTC.

This clonotype was picked up a small number of times. This chain joins TRBV25-1 and TRBJ2-5, with 11 bases aligning to TRBD1. The ends lost 10 bases at V and 1 base at J; junction bases unmatched: 2. This CDR3 contains 13 residues. CDR1 and CDR2 from the germline V gene are MGHDK and SYGVNS. Here the CDR3 DNA reads TGTGCCACGGGGACAGGGGGCCAAGAGACCCAGTACTTC. This gives the protein CATGTGGQETQYF.

This clonotype showed up many times. The chain carries TRBV20-1 and TRBJ2-7, with D perhaps TRBD2 (5 bases). The CDR3 loop spans 15 amino acids. Per the germline V gene, CDR1 is DFQATT and CDR2 is SNEGSKA (reference sequence). V was trimmed by 2 bases and J by 4 bases, leaving 18 bases between them. The CDR3 spells CSARTIASFTYEQYF. The CDR3 region has the DNA TGCAGTGCTAGAACCATAGCGTCTTTTACGTACGAGCAGTACTTC.

This clonotype was counted ten times or more. V usage is TRBV6-6 and J usage is TRBJ1-2, with 7 bases lining up with TRBD1. J gave up 2 bases and V 6 bases, and 6 bases lay outside the gene matches. Per the germline V gene, CDR1 is MNHNY and CDR2 is SVGAGI (reference sequence). The CDR3 is made up of 14 amino acids. The CDR3 region is CASRWTGGNYGYTF. CDR3 bases: TGTGCCAGCAGGTGGACAGGAGGCAACTATGGCTACACCTTC.

This clonotype was seen only a few times. This sequence joins TRBV29-1 and TRBJ2-1; TRBD2 agrees at 9 bases. With 3 bases clipped from V and 5 bases from J, the junction kept 17 bases outside the gene matches. The germline gives CDR1 SQVTM, CDR2 ANQGSEA. The CDR3 is 18 residues long. CDR3 sequence reads: CSVDEEGSSGTTNNEQFF. DNA for the CDR3: TGCAGCGTTGACGAGGAAGGTTCTAGCGGGACGACGAACAATGAGCAGTTCTTC.

With respect to this clonotype: A much larger clone is a single base away; this may be a read error. The J gene is TRBJ1-1, the V gene TRBV7-2; possibly TRBD1 for D (5 bases). The CDR3 covers 16 residues. The germline CDR1 and CDR2 sequences are SGHTA and FQGNSA. The CDR3 spells CASSQEGRAPNTEALF. For the CDR3, the DNA is TGTGCCAGCAGCCAAGAGGGGAGGGCACCAAACACTGAAGCTCTCTTT.